The rows below give T cell receptor beta chains drawn from one sample of a study of T cell responses to AZD1222 COVID-19 vaccine. Repertoires were generated with immunoSEQ multiplex PCR, while TCRdb's copy carries only in-frame clones and drops some. The data hold approximately 190,000 clones, with approximately 92% observed a single time. The source was peripheral blood, collected on day 0 of AZD1222 vaccination. The receptors were gathered from an adult in good health. Both conserved end residues are part of each CDR3. A D gene is named only where the DNA matches it firmly. Size tells how often a clone was seen (once, few, many) or the class of an expanded clone, and some rows leave it out.

D,size,V,J,DNA,CDR3
TRBD1,few,TRBV7-9,TRBJ1-1,TGTGCCAGCAGCAGCGGGGACAGTTCCTTAAAAGCTTTCTTT,CASSSGDSSLKAFF
NA,NA,TRBV11-2,TRBJ2-1,TGTGCCAGCAGTGACGGGAGGCAGTTCTTC,CASSDGRQFF
TRBD1,NA,TRBV5-5,TRBJ1-2,TGTGCCAGCAGCTTGGCCCGACAGGGGGCCATAGGAGGCTACACCTTC,CASSLARQGAIGGYTF
NA,NA,TRBV2,TRBJ2-7,TGTGCCAGCAGTGAATACGGGACCGGGGATGGCGAGCAGTACTTC,CASSEYGTGDGEQYF
TRBD2,NA,TRBV4-3,TRBJ2-5,TGCGCCAGCAGCCAAGATTTTCTAGCGGGGGGATACGAGACCCAGTACTTC,CASSQDFLAGGYETQYF
NA,NA,TRBV10-3,TRBJ2-2,TGTGCCATCACGAGCAGGGAGTTAACCGGGGAGCTGTTTTTT,CAITSRELTGELFF
NA,NA,TRBV5-4,TRBJ1-2,TGTGCCAGCAGCTCTAAACTCGGACAGAGCAACTATGGCTACACCTTC,CASSSKLGQSNYGYTF
NA,NA,TRBV19,TRBJ1-2,TGTGCCAGTAGTATATCAGGCCCTGGAGCCTATGGCTACACCTTC,CASSISGPGAYGYTF
TRBD1,NA,TRBV9,TRBJ1-4,TGTGCCAGCAGCACCGGGACAGGGGAAAAACTGTTTTTT,CASSTGTGEKLFF
TRBD2,NA,TRBV4-2,TRBJ2-1,TGTGCCAGCAGCCAAGACCATACTAGCGGGGGTTACAATGAGCAGTTCTTC,CASSQDHTSGGYNEQFF
NA,NA,TRBV5-1,TRBJ1-5,TGCGCCAGCAGCCTGGAGGGCGGCAATCAGCCCCAGCATTTT,CASSLEGGNQPQHF
TRBD2,NA,TRBV5-1,TRBJ2-1,TGCGCCAGCAGCTTGAGAGGGCTAGCGGGGGGTAACAATGAGCAGTTCTTC,CASSLRGLAGGNNEQFF
TRBD1,NA,TRBV19,TRBJ2-7,TGTGCCAGTAGTATCACCGTCGGGACAGGGGCCTCCTACGAGCAGTACTTC,CASSITVGTGASYEQYF
TRBD2,NA,TRBV27,TRBJ2-1,TGTGCCAGCAGAGAGTACCTAGCGGGGGGGCCCGATGAGCAGTTCTTC,CASREYLAGGPDEQFF
TRBD2,NA,TRBV5-5,TRBJ2-1,TGTGCCAGCAGCCTCGGGGGGTATGAGCAGTTCTTC,CASSLGGYEQFF
TRBD1,NA,TRBV6-4,TRBJ1-1,TGTGCCAGCAGTGCCGCACCGGGACAGGGTGAAGCTTTCTTT,CASSAAPGQGEAFF
TRBD1,NA,TRBV11-2,TRBJ1-4,TGTGCCAGCAGCCCCCCGGACAGGGATGAAAAACTGTTTTTT,CASSPPDRDEKLFF
NA,NA,TRBV19,TRBJ2-1,TGTGCCAGTATTTCGGGTTTCAATGAGCAGTTCTTC,CASISGFNEQFF
NA,NA,TRBV7-6,TRBJ2-7,TGTGCCAGCAGCGCCGGGGACGGGGCCTACGAGCAGTACTTC,CASSAGDGAYEQYF
TRBD1,NA,TRBV10-1,TRBJ1-1,TGCGCCAGCAGTGAGTGGGGACAGTACCACATGGGTACTGAAGCTTTCTTT,CASSEWGQYHMGTEAFF
TRBD2,NA,TRBV19,TRBJ2-7,TGTGCCAGTGAACCGCTAGCGGGGGCTGGAGAGCAGTACTTC,CASEPLAGAGEQYF
NA,NA,TRBV19,TRBJ1-1,TGTGCCAGTAGTCGTACCCTCTACAACACTGAAGCTTTCTTT,CASSRTLYNTEAFF
TRBD1,NA,TRBV2,TRBJ2-5,TGTGCCAGCAGTCAAAGGACAGGGAGGACAGAGACCCAGTACTTC,CASSQRTGRTETQYF
TRBD1,NA,TRBV3-1/TRBV3-2,TRBJ1-6,TGTGCCAGCAGCCAAGAGACAGGGGGACATTCACCCCTCCACTTT,CASSQETGGHSPLHF
NA,NA,TRBV10-1,TRBJ1-1,TGCGCCAGCAGTGCGGGGGGAAGAGCTGAAGCTTTCTTT,CASSAGGRAEAFF
TRBD1,once,TRBV7-9,TRBJ1-6,TGTGCCAGCAGCCGGGGACAGGGACTTACGCCCCTCCACTTT,CASSRGQGLTPLHF
NA,NA,TRBV12-3/TRBV12-4,TRBJ1-2,TGTGCCAGCAGTTTAATGGGAGGCGGCTACACCTTC,CASSLMGGGYTF
NA,NA,TRBV12-3/TRBV12-4,TRBJ2-7,TGTGCCAGCAGTGAAAAATACGAGCAGTACTTC,CASSEKYEQYF
TRBD1,once,TRBV28,TRBJ2-1,TGTGCCAGCAGTAGTATGACAGGGGGTAGTCCCCATGAGCAGTTCTTC,CASSSMTGGSPHEQFF
TRBD2,NA,TRBV10-3,TRBJ2-1,TGTGCCATCAGTTCGTTTAGCGGGGGAACGGGGAATGAGCAGTTCTTC,CAISSFSGGTGNEQFF
NA,NA,TRBV12-3/TRBV12-4,TRBJ2-5,TGTGCCAGCGGCCTGGAGACCCAGTACTTC,CASGLETQYF
NA,NA,TRBV14,TRBJ1-1,TGTGCCAGCAGCCCGCGGACAGAATCTAAAGCTTTCTTT,CASSPRTESKAFF